These T cell receptor beta chains were read from a single sample in a study of cytomegalovirus exposure and HLA in healthy donors. Profiling relied on immunoSEQ multiplex PCR, and the TCRdb table lists in-frame clones only, not all of them. Recorded for this sample: 200,000 or so clones. Sequencing input: PBMCs. Receptor source: a boy aged 5 to 17 in good health and CMV-seronegative. The conserved cysteine and the conserved F or W are not part of the CDR3 here. Fields, in order: J gene, V gene, CDR3 protein.

TRBJ1-5,TRBV6-6,ASSYGQGGTNQPQH
TRBJ1-2,TRBV5-5,ASRFGTAKENYGYT
TRBJ1-1,TRBV29-1,SVGGQGAAGAF
TRBJ1-1,TRBV7-2,ASSSPAF
TRBJ1-3,TRBV7-8,ASSIPVGVGNTIY
TRBJ1-1,TRBV14,ASSQDRNRGTEVG
TRBJ2-6,TRBV14,ASSRPTHEGPSGANVLT
TRBJ1-4,TRBV4-2,ASSQAGGVVIPV
TRBJ1-2,TRBV19,AAGGRGRGRDRRDYGYT
TRBJ1-1,TRBV4-1,ASSQGQATGEAF
TRBJ1-2,TRBV5-8,ASSLTGGNYGYT
TRBJ1-1,TRBV19,ASSMFRGSTEAF
TRBJ2-5,TRBV5-4,ASSSQETQY
TRBJ1-5,TRBV19,ASSIVVGRGQPQH
TRBJ2-3,TRBV28,ASSLDPFGTDTQY
TRBJ1-1,TRBV18,ASSRQGSNTEAF
TRBJ1-5,TRBV19,ASSIGPVVIRVRGYQPQH
TRBJ2-7,TRBV2,ASRGGTAAYEQY
TRBJ2-5,TRBV7-2,ASSLAGLAGAATQETQY
TRBJ1-1,TRBV29-1,SVITGNTEAF
TRBJ2-5,TRBV5-6,ASSLAWGRGETQY
TRBJ2-4,TRBV5-5,ASGFLVAKNIQY
TRBJ2-7,TRBV11-1,ASSSRHVPYEQY
TRBJ1-1,TRBV29-1,SVEPLVGGMEAF
TRBJ2-5,TRBV7-9,ASSLGGTQY
TRBJ2-7,TRBV4-3,ASSQDYVNRQDPYEQY
TRBJ1-5,TRBV19,ASSIDPRLGQGARNQPQH
TRBJ1-5,TRBV6-6,ASSSGNNQPQH
TRBJ1-2,TRBV6-5,ASRRSMGGSYGYT
TRBJ1-1,TRBV5-5,ASNIIPQGPNTEAF
TRBJ2-2,TRBV30,ACTGLGIVGTSGANAGELF
TRBJ2-7,TRBV2,ASSVIGGIEQY
TRBJ2-7,TRBV29-1,SVEERGGYERY
TRBJ1-6,TRBV2,ASTSQAFDSPLH
TRBJ2-3,TRBV19,ASSFPGTISTDTQY
TRBJ2-3,TRBV19,ASSPSGGYTDTQY
TRBJ2-3,TRBV9,ASSVVPSQGRMTDTQY
TRBJ1-2,TRBV11-2,ASSLGGQGLTNYGYT
TRBJ2-1,TRBV7-6,ASSQDREVNEQF
TRBJ2-5,TRBV5-1,ASSRAMGLASETQY
TRBJ2-5,TRBV10-2,ASSFTGGNLETQY
TRBJ1-5,TRBV29-1,SAREGNQPQH